Presented here are 14 T cell receptor beta chains from one specimen sequenced in a study of blood T cell repertoires in COVID-19. Some clones are missing from TCRdb's copy, which holds only in-frame ones; the method was immunoSEQ multiplex PCR. This sample has approximately 99,000 clones, with about three quarters found just once. The source material was peripheral blood. These TCRs come from a woman aged 40 to 50 with acute or convalescent COVID-19.

The V gene is TRBV28, the J gene TRBJ2-5, with D perhaps matching TRBD2 (5 bases). The CDR3 loop spans 13 amino acids. The germline V and J ends were trimmed by 6 bases and 2 bases, with 10 bases remaining between them. Germline CDR1 reads MDHEN; CDR2 reads SYDVKM. The chain's CDR3 is CASRTGIQETQYF. The CDR3 nucleotides read TGTGCCAGCAGAACGGGGATACAAGAGACCCAGTACTTC.

J is TRBJ1-5 and V is TRBV2, with unresolved D. The CDR3 spans 13 residues. Per germline, CDR1 SNHLY and CDR2 FYNNEI. V was cut by 8 bases and J by 0 bases, with 8 bases left in between. The CDR3 sequence: CASLLYSNQPQHF. The CDR3 DNA sequence: TGTGCCAGCTTACTTTATAGCAATCAGCCCCAGCATTTT.

The gene calls are TRBV4-3 and TRBJ1-1; maybe TRBD1 (6 bases). This CDR3 has 15 residues. Per the germline V gene, CDR1 is LGHNA and CDR2 is YSLEER. Trimming took 1 base from V and 1 from J, leaving 10 bases between them. The CDR3 reads CASSQVGRGNTEAFF. CDR3 bases: TGCGCCAGCAGCCAAGTGGGCAGGGGGAACACTGAAGCTTTCTTT.

The chain uses TRBV12-3 or TRBV12-4 and TRBJ1-1, with D unresolved. The CDR3 consists of 13 residues. V was cut by 5 bases and J by 2 bases, with 9 bases left in between. As DNA, the CDR3 is TGTGCCAGCAGTACTGAACTCAACACTGAAGCTTTCTTT. Translated: CASSTELNTEAFF.

There are a few counts of this clone. The rearrangement links TRBV28 to TRBJ2-4; possibly TRBD1 for D (7 bases). V gave up 3 bases and J gave up 3 bases, with 18 bases separating them. The CDR3 contains 17 residues. In germline, CDR1 is MDHEN, CDR2 SYDVKM. The CDR3: CASSFGRGGQVKNIQYF. Written as DNA, the CDR3 is TGTGCCAGCAGTTTCGGCAGGGGAGGACAGGTCAAAAACATTCAGTACTTC. Supplemented by reference TRBV28 and TRBJ2-4, the full variable domain reads DVKVTQSSRYLVKRTGEKVFLECVQDMDHENMFWYRQDPGLGLRLIYFSYDVKMKEKGDIPEGYSVSREKKERFSLILESASTNQTSMYLCASSFGRGGQVKNIQYFGAGTRLSVL.

This chain links TRBV11-2 with TRBJ1-3; TRBD1 agrees at 8 bases. The junction had 9 bases not matched to a gene; V was cut back by 5 bases and J by 0 bases. CDR1 SGHAT and CDR2 FQNNGV come from the germline V gene. The CDR3 has 17 amino acids. The CDR3 protein is CASSTRQGRNSGNTIYF. The CDR3 DNA is TGTGCCAGCAGCACACGACAGGGGCGAAACTCTGGAAACACCATATATTTT.

The table lists this clone with a count of one. The chain combines TRBV28 with TRBJ1-5; 7 bases line up with TRBD1. The germline V gene encodes CDR1 MDHEN and CDR2 SYDVKM. The ends lost 3 bases at V and 0 bases at J; junction bases unmatched: 2. CDR3 length: 15 amino acids. CDR3 bases: TGTGCCAGCAGTTTCGGGACAGCTAGCAATCAGCCCCAGCATTTT. Translated, it gives CASSFGTASNQPQHF.

This chain connects TRBV4-1 to TRBJ2-3; TRBD1 aligns across 8 bases. The trim removed 6 bases at V and 3 bases at J, leaving 5 bases unmatched. Germline V CDR1 and CDR2: MGHRA, YSYEKL. CDR3 length: 14 amino acids. DNA of the CDR3: TGCGCCAGCAGGAGACAGGGGAGGACAGATACGCAGTATTTT. Amino acids: CASRRQGRTDTQYF.

The V gene is TRBV2, the J gene TRBJ1-2; D gene uncertain. The V end was cut by 4 bases, the J end by 8 bases, with 14 bases between. Germline CDR1 is SNHLY and CDR2 is FYNNEI. The CDR3 has 13 residues. In nucleotides, the CDR3 is TGTGCCAGCAGTGTGGAGGGAGGTGAAGGCTACACCTTC. It codes for CASSVEGGEGYTF. Variable domain in full (rest from reference TRBV2 and TRBJ1-2): EPEVTQTPSHQVTQMGQEVILRCVPISNHLYFYWYRQILGQKVEFLVSFYNNEISEKSEIFDDQFSVERPDGSNFTLKIRSTKLEDSAMYFCASSVEGGEGYTFGSGTRLTVV.

The CDR3 DNA sequence: TGTGCCAGCAGTTCTGGACAGGCCCGGAACGAGCAGTACTTC. Translation: CASSSGQARNEQYF. The rearrangement joins TRBV6-5 to TRBJ2-7; 7 bases are a match to TRBD1. The ends lost 4 bases at V and 5 bases at J; junction bases unmatched: 8. CDR1 is MNHEY and CDR2 is SVGAGI in the germline V gene. There are 14 residues in the CDR3.

This rearrangement joins TRBV7-9 to TRBJ2-5, with D possibly being TRBD2 (6 bases). Germline V gene data show CDR1 as SEHNR and CDR2 as FQNEAQ (reference sequence). V lost 1 base, J lost 5 bases, and 11 bases lay in between. This CDR3 contains 14 residues. The CDR3 DNA reads as TGTGCCAGCAGCTTAGATGGGCTAGCGGAGACCCAGTACTTC. Translation: CASSLDGLAETQYF.

The table lists this clone with many counts. The chain links TRBV18 to TRBJ1-2; tentative D call: TRBD1 (5 bases). With 2 bases removed from V and 4 bases from J, the gap between germline ends came to 11 bases. CDR1 is KGHSH, CDR2 LQKENI, per germline. The length of the CDR3 is 14 residues. The DNA of the CDR3 is TGTGCCAGCTCACCATCAGGGTCGGGCTATGGCTACACCTTC. Translated, it gives CASSPSGSGYGYTF.

The J gene is TRBJ2-5, the V gene TRBV14; tentatively, D is TRBD1 (6 bases). Germline-derived CDR1 and CDR2 are SGHDN and FVKESK. The CDR3 runs to 14 residues. The V gene lost 3 bases and the J gene lost 5 bases, with 13 bases spanning the gap. CDR3 residues: CASSQIQGRETQYF. The CDR3 DNA is TGTGCCAGCAGCCAGATACAGGGCCGTGAGACCCAGTACTTC.

The chain combines TRBV6-5 with TRBJ1-2; the D is unclear. This CDR3 has 15 amino acids. The germline V gene encodes CDR1 MNHEY and CDR2 SVGAGI. Trimming shortened V by 7 bases and J by 0 bases, and 15 bases separated the two germline ends. CDR3 sequence (DNA): TGTGCCAGCAATAAGGATGACTTAGCTAACTATGGCTACACCTTC. It codes for CASNKDDLANYGYTF.